This record covers a single T cell receptor beta chain. This sample is drawn from a study of blood T cell repertoires in COVID-19. The overall study: COVID-19 samples collected from the United States, Italy and Spain covered acute and convalescent phases. PBMCs, B-cell-depleted T cells, or T cells provided the cDNA or gDNA that made up the material.

Methods used by the authors: Amplifying reference gene primers gave estimates of nucleated cell counts. Repertoires were generated with immunoSEQ multiplex PCR, while TCRdb's copy carries only in-frame clones and drops some. That table furnishes V, J and clone size, whereas the DNA furnished D and trimming. This sample has about 69,000 clones; 86% occur once, and the top ten carry just under 2%. The V and J ends lost 3 bases and 5 bases respectively, with 22 bases between them. This CDR3 contains 17 residues. The germline V gene encodes CDR1 SGDLS and CDR2 YYNGEE. The receptor comes from a man younger than 40 with acute or convalescent COVID-19. The material sequenced was peripheral blood. This rearrangement joins TRBV9 to TRBJ2-3; D is perhaps TRBD2 (5 bases). CDR3 amino acids: CASSGRTFGGQGDTQYF. CDR3 nucleotides: TGTGCCAGCAGCGGTAGGACCTTTGGCGGGCAAGGAGATACGCAGTATTTT.